This T cell receptor (beta chain) comes out of a study of blood T cell repertoires in COVID-19. The wider study: PBMCs, B-cell-depleted T cells, or T cells provided the cDNA or gDNA that made up the material.

Authors' processing steps: From reference gene primer amplification, estimates of nucleated cell counts were derived. TCRdb keeps only in-frame clones here, not all; method: immunoSEQ multiplex PCR. V, J and clone size derive from that table, while D and trimming were established from the DNA sequence. The sample contains more than 50,000 clones, roughly 89% of which appear only once. Trimming took off 3 bases at V and 7 bases at J, with 12 bases between the two ends. This CDR3 contains 13 residues. The receptor was derived from a man aged 55 to 70 with active COVID-19. Sequences were obtained from peripheral blood. The chain combines TRBV12-3 or TRBV12-4 with TRBJ1-1; TRBD1 might be the D (5 bases). CDR3 region: CASSFAGVGEAFF. DNA of the CDR3: TGTGCCAGCAGTTTCGCGGGGGTTGGTGAAGCTTTCTTT.